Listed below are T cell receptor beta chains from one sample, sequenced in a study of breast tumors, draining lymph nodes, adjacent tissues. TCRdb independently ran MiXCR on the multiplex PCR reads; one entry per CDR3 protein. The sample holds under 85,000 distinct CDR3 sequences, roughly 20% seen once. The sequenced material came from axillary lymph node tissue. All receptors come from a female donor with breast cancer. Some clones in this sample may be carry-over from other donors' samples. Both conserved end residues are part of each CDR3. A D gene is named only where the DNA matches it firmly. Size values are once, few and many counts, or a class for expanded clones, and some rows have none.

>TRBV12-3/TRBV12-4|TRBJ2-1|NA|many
TGTGCCAGCAGTAAGAGACAGGAGTACAATGAGCAGTTCTTC
CASSKRQEYNEQFF
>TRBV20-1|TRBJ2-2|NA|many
TGCAGTGCTCTTAAGGGGCTAGCGCTGGGGGGCACCGGGGAGCTGTTTTTT
CSALKGLALGGTGELFF
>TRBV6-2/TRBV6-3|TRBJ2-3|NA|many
TGTGCCACCCATACGCGAAGCACAGATACGCAGTATTTT
CATHTRSTDTQYF
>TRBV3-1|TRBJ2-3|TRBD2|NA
TGTGCCAGCAGCCTCGGACTAGCGGGAGGGCTATATACGCAGTATTTT
CASSLGLAGGLYTQYF
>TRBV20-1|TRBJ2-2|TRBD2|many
TGCAGTGCTAGAGAGAAGCGGGAGGGCACCGGGGAGCTGTTTTTT
CSAREKREGTGELFF
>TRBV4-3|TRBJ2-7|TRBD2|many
TGCGCCAGCAGCCAAGATGTAGCGGGCGGGTCCTACGAGCAGTACTTC
CASSQDVAGGSYEQYF
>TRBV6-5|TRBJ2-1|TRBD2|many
TGTGCCAGCAGATCTCTAGCGGGAGGTCGACCCAATGAGCAGTTCTTC
CASRSLAGGRPNEQFF
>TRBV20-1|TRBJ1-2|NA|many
TGCAGTGCCAATTCCAGGGTCAGAGGCTACACCTTC
CSANSRVRGYTF
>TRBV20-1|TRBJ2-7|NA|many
TGCAGTGCTAGAGATTTTCGGGCGCGGACCTACGAGCAGTACTTC
CSARDFRARTYEQYF
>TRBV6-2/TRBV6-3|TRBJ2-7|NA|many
TGTGCCAGCAGTACTCTCTTTGCATCCGAGCAGTACTTC
CASSTLFASEQYF
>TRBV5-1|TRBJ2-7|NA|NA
TGCGCCAGCAGCCCTATCCCCTCCTACGAGCAGTACTTC
CASSPIPSYEQYF
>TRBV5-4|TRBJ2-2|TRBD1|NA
TGTGCCAGCAGCCGGGACAGGAGGGGAACCGGGGAGCTGTTTTTT
CASSRDRRGTGELFF
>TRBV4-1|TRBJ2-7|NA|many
TGCGCCAGCAGCCGGACGGTGGACCTGAGCTCCTACGAGCAGTACTTC
CASSRTVDLSSYEQYF
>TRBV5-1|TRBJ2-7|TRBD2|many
TGCGCCAGCAGCCCGGGTGGGACTAGCGGCTACGAGCAGTACTTC
CASSPGGTSGYEQYF
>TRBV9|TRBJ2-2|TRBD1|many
TGTGCCAGCAGCGTAGGAGAGGGGGCTTCGAACACCGGGGAGCTGTTTTTT
CASSVGEGASNTGELFF
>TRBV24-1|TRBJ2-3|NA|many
TGTGCCACCAGTGATTCGACAGGCACAGATACGCAGTATTTT
CATSDSTGTDTQYF
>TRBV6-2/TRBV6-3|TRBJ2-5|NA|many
TGTGCCAGCAGGATAGACAAAAAAGAGACCCAGTACTTC
CASRIDKKETQYF
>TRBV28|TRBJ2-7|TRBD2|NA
TGTGCCAGCAGTCCCCTAAGTACTAGCGGGATGGAGCAGTACTTC
CASSPLSTSGMEQYF
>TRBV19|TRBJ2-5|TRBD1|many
TGTGCCAGTAGCCGCAGGGGGCAAGGCGGCCGTATACAAGAGACCCAGTACTTC
CASSRRGQGGRIQETQYF
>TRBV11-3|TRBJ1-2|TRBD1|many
TGTGCCAGCAGCTCTCCCCAGACAGGGGGCGCCGACTATGGCTACACCTTC
CASSSPQTGGADYGYTF
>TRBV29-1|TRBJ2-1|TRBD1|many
TGCAGCGTTTCTGGGACAGGGACCAATGAGCAGTTCTTC
CSVSGTGTNEQFF
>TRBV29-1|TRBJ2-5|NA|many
TGCAGCGTTGATACGGGAGTGAGGGGGGAGACCCAGTACTTC
CSVDTGVRGETQYF
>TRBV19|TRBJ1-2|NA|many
TGTGCCAGTAGTGACGGACAGCGTAACTATGGCTACACCTTC
CASSDGQRNYGYTF
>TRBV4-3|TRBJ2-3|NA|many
TGCGCCAGCAGCCAGAGGACATTTGGGACAGATACGCAGTATTTT
CASSQRTFGTDTQYF